A single sample is the source of the 30 T cell receptor beta chains below, sequenced in a study of blood T cells in healthy people across ages. PCR was performed a second time for roughly 6 to 12 cycles using a sample-barcoded 5' primer and a J-beta primer mix. TCRdb used MiXCR to reprocess the 5' RACE reads, holding one entry per CDR3 protein. There are some 1.4 million distinct CDR3 sequences in the sample; around two fifths occur only once, and roughly 7.9% lies in the top ten. The sample comprised blood. The receptors were gathered from a woman between 18 and 30 years old in good health.

The rearrangement joins TRBV25-1 to TRBJ1-1; maybe TRBD1 (5 bases). There are 16 residues in the CDR3. Trimming removed 1 base at V and 5 bases at J, with 17 bases between. Germline V gene lookup returns CDR1 MGHDK and CDR2 SYGVNS. The CDR3 here is CASSELGDRTWTEAFF. CDR3 nucleotides: TGTGCCAGCAGTGAATTAGGGGACCGCACCTGGACTGAAGCTTTCTTT.

The sample holds many counts of this clonotype. The V gene is TRBV12-3 or TRBV12-4, the J gene TRBJ1-4, with a weak D call TRBD1 (6 bases). CDR3 length: 15 residues. Trimming removed 1 base from V and 7 bases from J, with 13 bases in between. The DNA of the CDR3 is TGTGCCAGCAGTTTAGGGTCCGGGGGCGGTGAAAAACTGTTTTTT. Protein: CASSLGSGGGEKLFF.

The table lists this clonotype with a few counts. V is TRBV20-1 and J is TRBJ2-7; 9 positions match TRBD1. The CDR3 consists of 12 residues. CDR1 is DFQATT, CDR2 SNEGSKA, per germline (reference sequence). Losses at the gene ends were 5 bases for V and 4 bases for J; bases not matched to a gene: 3. CDR3 residues: CSAPGTGYEQYF. As DNA, the CDR3 is TGCAGTGCTCCCGGGACAGGGTACGAGCAGTACTTC.

This chain links TRBV10-3 with TRBJ2-7; no reliable D call. Between the trimmed V and J ends, which lost 4 bases and 3 bases, there was a span of 13 bases. Germline V gene lookup returns CDR1 ENHRY and CDR2 SYGVKD. There are 14 residues in the CDR3. The DNA for the CDR3 is TGTGCCATCAGTGGTTCGGAAGGAAGCTACGAGCAGTACTTC. Its translation: CAISGSEGSYEQYF.

This chain links TRBV6-2 or TRBV6-3 with TRBJ2-1, with TRBD2 matching 10 bases. V was pared by 7 bases and J by 5 bases, with 11 bases of the junction left unmatched. Germline assignment: CDR1 MNHEY and CDR2 SVGEGT. The CDR3 extends over 16 amino acids. The CDR3 DNA sequence: TGTGCCAGCAACCTTAAGCGGGGGGGCCTTGACAATGAGCAGTTCTTC. Amino acids: CASNLKRGGLDNEQFF.

The V call is TRBV6-5, the J call TRBJ2-1; TRBD2 aligns across 14 bases. This CDR3 comprises 15 residues. V trimming: 6 bases; J trimming: 14 bases; junction bases outside the gene matches: 12. CDR1 and CDR2 (germline): MNHEY, SVGAGI. CDR3: CASSPGTSGSRKEFF. The CDR3 DNA is TGTGCCAGCAGCCCCGGGACTAGCGGGAGCCGGAAGGAGTTCTTC.

This clonotype has at least ten counts. The DNA of the CDR3 is TGCAGTGCTAAAGAACCTCGAACAGGCACTGAAGCTTTCTTT. Its translation: CSAKEPRTGTEAFF. The rearrangement uses TRBV20-1 and TRBJ1-1; TRBD1 might be the D (5 bases). Trimming removed 4 bases from V and 4 bases from J, with 16 bases in between. The germline V gene encodes CDR1 DFQATT and CDR2 SNEGSKA (reference sequence). CDR3 size: 14 residues.

This clonotype has more than one count but fewer than ten. The chain combines TRBV7-9 with TRBJ1-1, with TRBD1 identical over 9 bases. Germline V CDR1 and CDR2: SEHNR, FQNEAQ (reference sequence). Trimming removed 4 bases from V and 1 base from J; junction bases left unmatched: 4. The CDR3 extends over 15 amino acids. CDR3 sequence (DNA): TGTGCCAGCAGCTCGACAGGGGGTCCGAACACTGAAGCTTTCTTT. Residues: CASSSTGGPNTEAFF. Filled out from reference TRBV7-9 and TRBJ1-1, the complete variable domain reads DTGVSQNPRHKITKRGQNVTFRCDPISEHNRLYWYRQTLGQGPEFLTYFQNEAQLEKSRLLSDRFSAERPKGSFSTLEIQRTEQGDSAMYLCASSSTGGPNTEAFFGQGTRLTVV.

V and J are TRBV28 and TRBJ1-4; D is unresolved. This CDR3 spans 16 amino acids. V was trimmed by 7 bases and J by 1 base, leaving 16 bases between them. Germline-derived CDR1 and CDR2 are MDHEN and SYDVKM. The CDR3 DNA follows: TGTGCCAGCAAGCCCGACACCATAGGAACTAATGAAAAACTGTTTTTT. Residues: CASKPDTIGTNEKLFF.

V is TRBV20-1 and J is TRBJ2-7, with D possibly called TRBD1 or TRBD2 (5 bases each). V lost 0 bases, J lost 2 bases, and 8 bases lay in between. Looked up from germline, CDR1 is DFQATT and CDR2 is SNEGSKA (reference sequence). This CDR3 region has 13 residues. The CDR3 bases are TGCAGTGCTAGAGACGAGGGGACCTACGAGCAGTACTTC. Amino acids: CSARDEGTYEQYF.

This clonotype was found many times. This chain joins TRBV7-9 and TRBJ2-3; TRBD2 is a possible D gene (5 bases). CDR1 SEHNR and CDR2 FQNEAQ come from the germline V gene (reference sequence). CDR3 length: 13 residues. Trimming took 5 bases from V and 4 from J, leaving 10 bases between them. In DNA form, the CDR3 reads TGTGCCAGCAGCAACGCCGGGGCAGATACGCAGTATTTT. Its translation: CASSNAGADTQYF. The complete variable domain, with remaining parts taken from reference TRBV7-9 and TRBJ2-3, reads DTGVSQNPRHKITKRGQNVTFRCDPISEHNRLYWYRQTLGQGPEFLTYFQNEAQLEKSRLLSDRFSAERPKGSFSTLEIQRTEQGDSAMYLCASSNAGADTQYFGPGTRLTVL.

This clonotype has just a few counts. Here the CDR3 DNA reads TGCAGTGCTAGATGGGGCAGTAACAATGAGCAGTTCTTC. Residues: CSARWGSNNEQFF. V usage is TRBV20-1 and J usage is TRBJ2-1, with D tentatively TRBD1 (5 bases). Trimming took 2 bases from V and 5 from J, leaving 10 bases between them. The CDR3 is made up of 13 amino acids. Germline V gives CDR1 DFQATT, CDR2 SNEGSKA (reference sequence).

A word on this clonotype: A read error may produce the germline difference seen at one junction end. The chain employs TRBV7-2 and TRBJ1-2; 7 bases map to TRBD1. This CDR3 has 14 amino acids. Germline CDR1 SGHTA, CDR2 FQGNSA. CDR3 in amino acids: CASSPNRQGYDYTF. CDR3 DNA sequence: TGTGCCAGCAGCCCGAATAGACAGGGTTATGACTACACCTTC.

Ten or more counts support this clonotype. The chain is built from TRBV4-1 and TRBJ1-2, with TRBD1 matching over 9 bases. Germline V gene lookup returns CDR1 MGHRA and CDR2 YSYEKL. CDR3 length equals 15 residues. The J segment lost 2 bases and the V segment lost 1 base, leaving 2 bases of the junction unmatched. The DNA of the CDR3 is TGCGCCAGCAGCCAAGTAGGACAGGGGAACTATGGCTACACCTTC. This codes for CASSQVGQGNYGYTF.

Many counts were recorded for this clonotype. The chain carries TRBV20-1 and TRBJ2-4; 7 nucleotides agree with TRBD2. The CDR3 totals 14 residues. V shed 0 bases, J shed 9 bases, and the junction held 8 bases outside the gene matches. Germline loops: CDR1 DFQATT, CDR2 SNEGSKA (reference sequence). The CDR3 nucleotides read TGCAGTGCTAGAGATCTCACCCAGCGGGGCATTCAGTACTTC. Translated, it gives CSARDLTQRGIQYF.

V is TRBV6-2 or TRBV6-3 and J is TRBJ2-3, with D uncertain. Trimming pared 10 bases from V and 6 bases from J, leaving 17 bases between. CDR1 and CDR2 (germline): MNHEY, SVGEGT. This CDR3 is 13 amino acids long. CDR3 nucleotide sequence: TGTGCCACCCGGAACCCAACTCCGGATACGCAGTATTTT. This gives the protein CATRNPTPDTQYF.

This clonotype came up a few times. This chain links TRBV20-1 with TRBJ2-5; TRBD2 agrees at 7 bases. V was pared by 6 bases and J by 5 bases, with 12 bases of the junction left unmatched. Per the germline V gene, CDR1 is DFQATT and CDR2 is SNEGSKA (reference sequence). CDR3 length equals 14 residues. The CDR3 loop reads CSATTSAKRETQYF. The CDR3 DNA reads as TGCAGTGCCACCACTAGCGCCAAGAGGGAGACCCAGTACTTC.

Only a few counts were recorded for this clonotype. The chain couples TRBV5-1 to TRBJ2-3, with D possibly being TRBD2 (5 bases). The V gene's germline CDR1 is SGHRS and CDR2 YFSETQ. CDR3 size: 15 residues. V dropped 7 bases and J dropped 0 bases, with 15 bases sitting between them. DNA of the CDR3: TGCGCCAGCGGACCCAGCGGCTCTAGCACAGATACGCAGTATTTT. Translated, it gives CASGPSGSSTDTQYF.

This clonotype has only a few counts. The chain uses TRBV11-2 and TRBJ2-3, with 7 bases that match TRBD2. V lost 3 bases to trimming and J lost 6 bases; unmatched junction nucleotides: 15. CDR1 is SGHAT and CDR2 is FQNNGV in the germline V gene. The CDR3 contains 17 residues. CDR3 protein: CASSFLPKGGQIDTQYF. The CDR3 bases are TGTGCCAGCAGCTTCCTCCCTAAGGGAGGGCAAATTGATACGCAGTATTTT.

The chain links TRBV10-3 to TRBJ2-1; 7 bases are shared with TRBD2. Germline values: CDR1 ENHRY, CDR2 SYGVKD. CDR3 length equals 16 residues. J lost 7 bases, V lost 0 bases, and 9 bases had no gene match. CDR3 residues: CAISESLGGSRNEQFF. CDR3 DNA: TGTGCCATCAGTGAGTCTCTGGGCGGGAGCAGGAATGAGCAGTTCTTC.

This chain joins TRBV13 and TRBJ2-5; D gene uncertain. V was pared by 5 bases and J by 1 base, with 8 bases between. CDR1 PRHDT and CDR2 FYEKMQ come from the germline V gene (reference sequence). The CDR3 loop spans 13 amino acids. For the CDR3, the DNA is TGTGCCAGCAGCCTATACTCCCAAGAGACCCAGTACTTC. This codes for CASSLYSQETQYF.

This clonotype was observed a few times. The rearrangement links TRBV20-1 to TRBJ1-2; D might be TRBD1 (6 bases). The CDR3 has 16 residues. Trimming shortened V by 1 base and J by 2 bases, and 17 bases separated the two germline ends. Germline CDR1 is DFQATT and CDR2 is SNEGSKA (reference sequence). The CDR3 protein is CSARVFGAGENYGYTF. Written as DNA, the CDR3 is TGCAGTGCTAGAGTCTTCGGGGCAGGGGAAAACTATGGCTACACCTTC.

This clonotype appeared many times. The rearrangement joins TRBV12-3 or TRBV12-4 to TRBJ1-2; no clear D. The CDR3 sequence is 14 residues long. The V gene lost 6 bases and the J gene lost 2 bases, with 13 bases spanning the gap. The CDR3 DNA follows: TGTGCCAGCAGGCCCGTGGGCCCCAACTATGGCTACACCTTC. This translates into CASRPVGPNYGYTF.

This clonotype was detected many times. The chain recombines TRBV4-1 with TRBJ1-5; D gene uncertain. This CDR3 contains 15 residues. The V and J ends lost 3 bases and 1 base respectively, with 10 bases between them. Germline V CDR1 and CDR2: MGHRA, YSYEKL. This CDR3 is CASSQSLGSNQPQHF. As DNA, the CDR3 is TGCGCCAGCAGCCAGTCCCTGGGAAGCAATCAGCCCCAGCATTTT.

This chain links TRBV10-1 with TRBJ1-4; D is unresolved. The CDR3 spans 11 residues. Trimming took off 3 bases at V and 10 bases at J, with 6 bases between the two ends. Germline loops: CDR1 WNHNN, CDR2 SYGVQD (reference sequence). The CDR3 DNA sequence: TGCGCCAGCAGTGAATCGGGAAAACTGTTTTTT. It codes for CASSESGKLFF.

The rearrangement joins TRBV5-1 to TRBJ2-7; TRBD2 matches 10 bases. The CDR3 is 14 residues long. Germline V lookup: CDR1 SGHRS, CDR2 YFSETQ. With V trimmed by 3 bases and J by 5 bases, 5 bases remained unmatched. CDR3 sequence: CASSSSGSYHEQYF. In DNA, the CDR3 is TGCGCCAGCAGCTCTAGCGGGAGTTACCACGAGCAGTACTTC.

As concerns this clonotype: A read error may account for a junction end that differs from germline. This chain connects TRBV28 to TRBJ2-7, with TRBD2 matching over 11 bases. Germline V gene sequence: CDR1 MDHEN, CDR2 SYDVKM. The CDR3 extends over 14 amino acids. The chain's CDR3 is CASKTSGAAYERYF. The CDR3 region has the DNA TGTGCCAGTAAGACTAGCGGGGCCGCCTACGAGCGGTACTTC.

V usage is TRBV27 and J usage is TRBJ2-3; 10 bases map to TRBD2. V lost 2 bases to trimming and J lost 1 base; unmatched junction nucleotides: 15. The length of the CDR3 is 20 residues. Germline V gene sequence: CDR1 MNHEY, CDR2 SMNVEV (reference sequence). The CDR3 is CASSLPGLAGVIRGTDTQYF. CDR3 in DNA: TGTGCCAGCAGTTTACCCGGGCTAGCGGGAGTGATTCGGGGCACAGATACGCAGTATTTT.

This clonotype was counted a few times. V and J are TRBV6-6 and TRBJ1-2; D is unclear. Trimming removed 7 bases from V and 5 bases from J, with 17 bases in between. CDR1 and CDR2 from the germline V gene are MNHNY and SVGAGI (reference sequence). This CDR3 is built from 14 residues. The CDR3 reads CASTSSDLFYGYTF. The CDR3 coding sequence is TGTGCCAGCACCTCCTCGGACCTTTTTTATGGCTACACCTTC.

The J gene is TRBJ1-2, the V gene TRBV7-9; possibly TRBD1 for D (5 bases). V lost 5 bases and J lost 2, with 12 bases in between. Germline CDR1 SEHNR, CDR2 FQNEAQ (reference sequence). This CDR3 comprises 14 residues. DNA for the CDR3: TGTGCCAGCAGCCCCGCTCAGGGCAACTATGGCTACACCTTC. Its translation: CASSPAQGNYGYTF.